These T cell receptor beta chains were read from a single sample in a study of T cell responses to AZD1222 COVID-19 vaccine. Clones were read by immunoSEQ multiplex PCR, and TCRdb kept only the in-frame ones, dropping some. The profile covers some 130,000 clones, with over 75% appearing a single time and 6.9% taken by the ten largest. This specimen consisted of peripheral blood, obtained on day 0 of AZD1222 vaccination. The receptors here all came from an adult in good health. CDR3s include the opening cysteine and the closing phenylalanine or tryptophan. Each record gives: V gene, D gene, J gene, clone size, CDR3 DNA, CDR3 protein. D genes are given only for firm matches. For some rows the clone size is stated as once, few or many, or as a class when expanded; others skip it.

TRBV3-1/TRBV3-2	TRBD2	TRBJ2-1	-	TGTGCCAGCAGCCAAGAACTAGCGGGGGCCCTCCCCTACAATGAGCAGTTCTTC	CASSQELAGALPYNEQFF
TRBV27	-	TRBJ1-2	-	TGTGCCAGCTCAAAAGCTGCGGGGGCGCTCATCTATGGCTACACCTTC	CASSKAAGALIYGYTF
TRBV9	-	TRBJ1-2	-	TGTGCCAGCAGCCCGGACGGACAACTTCTAGGCTACACCTTC	CASSPDGQLLGYTF
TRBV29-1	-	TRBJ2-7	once	TGCAGCGTGGCCGGACAGGTCGGGGGAGGCTCCTACGAGCAGTACTTC	CSVAGQVGGGSYEQYF
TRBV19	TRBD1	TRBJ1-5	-	TGTGCCAGTAGTATCGTTTCAGGGGGCCAACAGCCCCAGCATTTT	CASSIVSGGQQPQHF
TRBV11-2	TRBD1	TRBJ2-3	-	TGTGCCAGCAGCTTATGGCCAGGGGGAGGCACAGATACGCAGTATTTT	CASSLWPGGGTDTQYF
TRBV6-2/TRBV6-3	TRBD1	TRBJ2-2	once	TGTGCCAGCAGCACGGGACAGCTCACCGGGGAGCTGTTTTTT	CASSTGQLTGELFF
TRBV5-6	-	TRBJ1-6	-	TGTGCCAGCAGCTTTCCCCAGGTCGGATCACCCCTCCACTTT	CASSFPQVGSPLHF
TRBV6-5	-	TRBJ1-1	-	TGTGCCAGCAGTTACGCCGGGACTGAAGCTTTCTTT	CASSYAGTEAFF
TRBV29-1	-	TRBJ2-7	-	TGCAGCGTTGAGGGCCAGACTGATTCTGTCTACGAGCAGTACTTC	CSVEGQTDSVYEQYF
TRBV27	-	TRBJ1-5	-	TGTGCCAGCAGTTTTATAGGGGGCAATCAGCCCCAGCATTTT	CASSFIGGNQPQHF
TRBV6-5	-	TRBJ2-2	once	TGTGCCAGCAGTAGAACGCAGAGTTGGGCCGGGGAGCTGTTTTTT	CASSRTQSWAGELFF
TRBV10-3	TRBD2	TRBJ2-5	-	TGTGCCATCAGTGAGTCCGGGGGGATGGAGACCCAGTACTTC	CAISESGGMETQYF
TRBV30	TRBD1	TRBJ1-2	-	TGTGCCTGGAGTGCGGACAGGATGCCCTATGGCTACACCTTC	CAWSADRMPYGYTF
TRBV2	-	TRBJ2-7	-	TGTGCCAGCAGGAACTCCTACGAGCAGTACTTC	CASRNSYEQYF
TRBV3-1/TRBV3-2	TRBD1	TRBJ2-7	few	TGTGCCAGCAGCCCGGGACAGGGGGTTGTCGAGCAGTACTTC	CASSPGQGVVEQYF
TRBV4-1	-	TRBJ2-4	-	TGCGCCAGCAGCCACGAAAGGGGGGCCGAGGGCCTAGCCAAAAACATTCAGTACTTC	CASSHERGAEGLAKNIQYF
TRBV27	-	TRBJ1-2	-	TGTGCCAGCAGTTTCTCCACAGAGAACTATGGCTACACCTTC	CASSFSTENYGYTF
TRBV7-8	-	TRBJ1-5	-	TGTGCCAGCCAGACAAACCCGGGGCGCCAGCCCCAGCATTTT	CASQTNPGRQPQHF
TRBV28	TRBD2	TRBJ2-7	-	TGTGCCAGCAGTTTGGTGGGGACTAGCGGGAGACTCTCCTACGAGCAGTACTTC	CASSLVGTSGRLSYEQYF
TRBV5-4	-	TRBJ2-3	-	TGTGCCAGCAGAACGGGGGGCACAGATACGCAGTATTTT	CASRTGGTDTQYF
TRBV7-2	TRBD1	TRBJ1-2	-	TGTGCCAGCAGCTTAGTGGGTGGTCAGGGGGGAGGCTACACCTTC	CASSLVGGQGGGYTF
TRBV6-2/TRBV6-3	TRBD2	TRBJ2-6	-	TGTGCCAGCAGTTACTCAGCGGGGGCCTTCTCTGGGGCCAACGTCCTGACTTTC	CASSYSAGAFSGANVLTF
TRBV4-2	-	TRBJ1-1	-	TGTGCCAGCAGCCAGCTATTACAGAGGAACACTGAAGCTTTCTTT	CASSQLLQRNTEAFF
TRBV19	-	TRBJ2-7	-	TGTGCCAGTAGTATAGGGGTTACGGGCTACGAGCAGTACTTC	CASSIGVTGYEQYF
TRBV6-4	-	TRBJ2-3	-	TGTGCCAGCAGTGTGGGGGCAACAGATACGCAGTATTTT	CASSVGATDTQYF
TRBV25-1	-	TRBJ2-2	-	TGTGCCAGCAGTGAAATTCTCGGGCCAATATCGAGCACCGGGGAGCTGTTTTTT	CASSEILGPISSTGELFF
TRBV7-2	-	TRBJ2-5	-	TGTGCCAGCATCCCATTCGACAGTCAAGAGACCCAGTACTTC	CASIPFDSQETQYF
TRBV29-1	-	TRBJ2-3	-	TGCAGCGTCCGGAGGGGGACTCCAAACACAGATACGCAGTATTTT	CSVRRGTPNTDTQYF
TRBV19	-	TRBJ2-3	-	TGTGCCAGTAGCCCTTGGGGGGTGGGGCCAGATACGCAGTATTTT	CASSPWGVGPDTQYF
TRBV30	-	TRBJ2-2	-	TGTGCCTGGAGATCAACACAGTCGAACACCGGGGAGCTGTTTTTT	CAWRSTQSNTGELFF
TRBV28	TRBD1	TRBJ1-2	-	TGTGCCAGCAGTTGGGGACAGGGGGCGTATGGCTACACCTTC	CASSWGQGAYGYTF
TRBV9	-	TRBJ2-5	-	TGTGCCAGCAGCGTAGCGGAGAATTGGGAGACCCAGTACTTC	CASSVAENWETQYF
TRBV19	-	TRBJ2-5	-	TGTGCCAGTAGTATAGGAGGGGAGACCCAGTACTTC	CASSIGGETQYF
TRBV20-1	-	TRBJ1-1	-	TGCAGTGCTAGAAGGGGGGTTGAAGCTTTCTTT	CSARRGVEAFF
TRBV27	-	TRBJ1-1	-	TGTGCCAGCAGTTTACCAGGGCGAATGAACACTGAAGCTTTCTTT	CASSLPGRMNTEAFF